A selection of T cell receptor beta chains follows, all from one sample in a study of blood T cell repertoires in COVID-19. Here immunoSEQ multiplex PCR was the method, and the copy in TCRdb shows in-frame clones only, minus some. The sample carries approximately 100,000 clones, 70% to 85% recorded once. What was sequenced was peripheral blood. The receptors derive from a woman in her sixties or seventies with acute or convalescent COVID-19. Both conserved end residues are part of each CDR3. D genes are given only for firm matches. A clone size is listed for some rows: how often the clone was seen (once, few, many), or a class if it is expanded.

size | D | J | V | CDR3 | DNA
. | . | TRBJ1-2 | TRBV30 | CAWSVMGHVGYTF | TGTGCCTGGAGTGTAATGGGACACGTCGGCTACACCTTC
few | . | TRBJ1-2 | TRBV19 | CASSISGGAGDYGYTF | TGTGCCAGTAGTATATCCGGAGGGGCTGGCGACTATGGCTACACCTTC
. | TRBD1 | TRBJ1-6 | TRBV11-3 | CASSLRTGGGNSPLHF | TGTGCCAGCAGCTTGCGGACAGGGGGCGGTAATTCACCCCTCCACTTT
. | . | TRBJ1-5 | TRBV29-1 | CSGGEINQPQHF | TGCAGCGGCGGGGAGATAAACCAGCCCCAGCATTTT
. | . | TRBJ1-1 | TRBV5-4 | CASSPIQGAGTEAFF | TGTGCCAGCAGCCCCATACAGGGAGCCGGAACTGAAGCTTTCTTT
. | TRBD1 | TRBJ1-2 | TRBV6-6 | CASSQGQGAKGGYTF | TGTGCCAGCAGTCAGGGACAGGGGGCGAAAGGTGGCTACACCTTC
once | . | TRBJ1-5 | TRBV9 | CASSRGGNGNQPQHF | TGTGCCAGCAGCCGGGGGGGCAACGGCAATCAGCCCCAGCATTTT
few | TRBD2 | TRBJ2-3 | TRBV6-5 | CASSYSGTSTDTQYF | TGTGCCAGCAGTTATAGCGGGACTAGCACAGATACGCAGTATTTT
once | TRBD2 | TRBJ2-2 | TRBV4-1 | CASSQAARGARGFTGELFF | TGCGCCAGCAGCCAAGCTGCGCGGGGGGCCCGTGGATTCACCGGGGAGCTGTTTTTT
. | . | TRBJ2-3 | TRBV5-6 | CASSPTGTSNTDTQYF | TGTGCCAGCAGCCCAACCGGGACTTCAAATACAGATACGCAGTATTTT
. | . | TRBJ2-5 | TRBV7-6 | CASSRRRSGEGETQYF | TGTGCCAGCAGCCGCCGCCGAAGCGGAGAGGGAGAGACCCAGTACTTC
. | . | TRBJ2-1 | TRBV3-1/TRBV3-2 | CASRARGARGEQFF | TGTGCCAGCAGGGCGCGGGGCGCTAGGGGAGAGCAGTTCTTC
once | TRBD2 | TRBJ2-7 | TRBV18 | CASSISGTSGGQHEQYF | TGTGCCAGCTCAATTTCCGGGACTAGCGGGGGGCAGCACGAGCAGTACTTC
. | . | TRBJ2-7 | TRBV19 | CASSNTGKVGYEQYF | TGTGCCAGTAGTAACACAGGGAAGGTAGGCTACGAGCAGTACTTC
. | TRBD1 | TRBJ2-5 | TRBV28 | CASSFDRVRETQYF | TGTGCCAGCAGTTTTGACAGGGTTCGTGAGACCCAGTACTTC
once | . | TRBJ1-3 | TRBV19 | CASSINRDSGNTIYF | TGTGCCAGTAGTATCAACAGGGACTCTGGAAACACCATATATTTT
. | . | TRBJ1-5 | TRBV4-2 | CASSPPRQGDNQPQHF | TGTGCCAGCAGCCCACCACGGCAGGGTGACAATCAGCCCCAGCATTTT
. | . | TRBJ2-7 | TRBV5-4 | CASSPAGDLSYEQYF | TGTGCCAGCAGCCCCGCAGGGGATCTCTCCTACGAGCAGTACTTC
. | TRBD1 | TRBJ1-2 | TRBV9 | CASSVAQGDHGYTF | TGTGCCAGCAGCGTAGCTCAGGGGGATCATGGCTACACCTTC
. | . | TRBJ1-1 | TRBV11-2 | CASSLLPGNTEAFF | TGTGCCAGCAGCTTATTACCAGGGAACACTGAAGCTTTCTTT
. | . | TRBJ1-2 | TRBV5-6 | CASSPRGPINGYTF | TGTGCCAGCAGCCCCCGAGGGCCGATAAATGGCTACACCTTC
. | TRBD1 | TRBJ2-2 | TRBV12-3/TRBV12-4 | CAIDRANTGELFF | TGTGCCATCGACAGGGCTAACACCGGGGAGCTGTTTTTT
. | TRBD1 | TRBJ2-3 | TRBV27 | CASSLVTGGTDTQYF | TGTGCCAGCAGTTTAGTGACAGGGGGCACAGATACGCAGTATTTT
. | . | TRBJ2-1 | TRBV7-2 | CASSYKSRNEQFF | TGTGCCAGCAGCTATAAGAGCCGCAATGAGCAGTTCTTC
. | . | TRBJ1-1 | TRBV2 | CASIGEGNTEAFF | TGTGCCAGCATAGGGGAGGGTAACACTGAAGCTTTCTTT
. | TRBD1 | TRBJ1-4 | TRBV4-1 | CASSRPGQGRVAGEKLFF | TGCGCCAGCAGCCGGCCGGGACAGGGAAGGGTTGCTGGGGAAAAACTGTTTTTT
. | . | TRBJ2-5 | TRBV2 | CASSEFVATPAQYF | TGTGCCAGCAGTGAATTTGTAGCGACTCCGGCCCAGTACTTC
. | . | TRBJ1-3 | TRBV7-9 | CASSLVVGGAGNTIYF | TGTGCCAGCAGCTTAGTAGTTGGAGGGGCTGGAAACACCATATATTTT
once | TRBD2 | TRBJ2-7 | TRBV28 | CASRDSGGNVYEQYF | TGTGCCAGCAGGGATAGCGGGGGCAACGTCTACGAGCAGTACTTC
. | TRBD1 | TRBJ1-2 | TRBV7-2 | CASSLGQGLNYGYTF | TGTGCCAGCAGCTTGGGACAGGGATTAAACTATGGCTACACCTTC
. | . | TRBJ2-1 | TRBV7-9 | CASSPLRGNSYNEQFF | TGTGCCAGCAGCCCCCTGAGAGGGAACTCCTACAATGAGCAGTTCTTC
. | TRBD2 | TRBJ2-2 | TRBV7-9 | CASSSPSGGTNTGELFF | TGTGCCAGCAGCTCCCCTAGCGGGGGAACTAACACCGGGGAGCTGTTTTTT
. | TRBD2 | TRBJ2-5 | TRBV3-1/TRBV3-2 | CASSQGLAAETQYF | TGTGCCAGCAGCCAAGGACTAGCGGCGGAGACCCAGTACTTC
. | TRBD2 | TRBJ2-2 | TRBV7-3 | CASSSSGGPNTGELFF | TGTGCCAGCAGCTCCAGCGGGGGCCCGAACACCGGGGAGCTGTTTTTT
once | . | TRBJ1-1 | TRBV2 | CASILEGGLNTEAFF | .
. | TRBD1 | TRBJ1-3 | TRBV4-1 | CASSLRTGGSGNTIYF | TGCGCCAGCAGCCTGCGCACAGGGGGCTCTGGAAACACCATATATTTT
once | . | TRBJ2-3 | TRBV5-1 | CASSLQSARTDTQYF | TGCGCCAGCAGCTTGCAGAGCGCCCGCACAGATACGCAGTATTTT